The present TCR beta chain was sequenced within a study of blood T cell repertoires in COVID-19. The CDR3 consists of 14 residues. J lost 15 bases, V lost 3 bases, and 8 bases had no gene match. The germline V gene has CDR1 SGHAT and CDR2 FQNNGV. Study processing details: Reference gene primer amplification gave estimated nucleated cell counts. Generated by immunoSEQ multiplex PCR, the TCRdb table keeps only in-frame clones and is missing some. The DNA gave D and trimming, while V, J and clone size come from that table. There are 250,000 to 300,000 clones in the sample; around nine tenths occur only once, and over 9% lies in the top ten.

The clonotype originates from a woman aged 25 to 39 with COVID-19, enrolled during active disease. The V call is TRBV11-2, the J call TRBJ2-1; 13 bases align to TRBD2. Sequenced input: peripheral blood. The CDR3, as DNA: TGTGCCAGCAGCTTCGGACTAGCGGGAGCCGGCATGTTCTTC. Protein sequence: CASSFGLAGAGMFF.